This T cell receptor beta chain appears in the sequencing data of a study of chemoradiotherapy in HPV16-positive cancers. Study context: A couple of HPV16-positive patients' cells yielded candidate HPV-specific clones and common motifs. Broader study findings: In HPV16-positive patients, HPV-responsive T-cell expansion tracked better recurrence-free survival. Non-HPV-specific T cells did not expand in tumors during treatment, whereas candidate HPV-specific clones and E7-related motifs did.

Turning to this clone: The antigen is undetermined.

Method: immunoSEQ multiplex PCR; TCRdb's copy keeps in-frame clones and lacks some. The profile covers some 32,000 clones, with more than 70% appearing a single time and under 5.5% taken by the ten largest. This CDR3 has 17 residues. V lost 7 bases and J lost 0; bases outside the gene matches: 7. Germline values: CDR1 LNHDA, CDR2 SQIVND (reference sequence). This sequence was found in a human donor with HPV-associated anogenital cancer. This specimen was blood, taken from a patient who underwent chemoradiotherapy. The chain carries TRBV19 and TRBJ2-6; 9 nucleotides agree with TRBD1. The CDR3 sequence: CASKPGQGYSGANVLTF. The CDR3 DNA follows: TGTGCCAGTAAACCCGGACAGGGGTACTCTGGGGCCAACGTCCTGACTTTC.